These 15 T cell receptor beta chains came from one sample sequenced in a study of cytomegalovirus exposure and HLA in healthy donors. PCR primers comprised 60 Vbeta and 13 Jbeta primers. TCRdb's copy holds only in-frame clones and misses some; the assay was immunoSEQ multiplex PCR. The sample lists roughly 150,000 clones; around 80% were seen once. The material sequenced was PBMCs. Receptor source: a male donor in good health and CMV-seronegative.

The gene calls are TRBV27 and TRBJ1-3; D is unresolved. Deletions cut 2 bases from V and 3 bases from J, with 11 bases between. CDR3 length equals 15 residues. In germline, CDR1 is MNHEY, CDR2 SMNVEV (reference sequence). The CDR3 region has the DNA TGTGCCAGCAGTTTAGGCAGAGCGAATGGAAACACCATATATTTT. Its protein product is CASSLGRANGNTIYF.

The chain couples TRBV7-8 to TRBJ2-7, with 14 bases that match TRBD2. CDR1 SGHVS and CDR2 FQNEAQ come from the germline V gene. This CDR3 spans 16 amino acids. The V segment lost 4 bases and the J segment 4 bases; nucleotides outside the gene matches: 6. This CDR3 is CASSSGTSGSVYEQYF. The CDR3 nucleotides read TGTGCCAGCAGCTCCGGGACTAGCGGGAGCGTATACGAGCAGTACTTC.

CDR3 amino acids: CASSFEVRDKHVLTF. Here the CDR3 DNA reads TGTGCCAGCAGTTTTGAAGTCCGGGACAAGCACGTCCTGACTTTC. This sequence joins TRBV28 and TRBJ2-6; the D gene is possibly TRBD1 (6 bases). Trimming shortened V by 3 bases and J by 11 bases, and 17 bases separated the two germline ends. The CDR3 extends over 15 amino acids. The V gene's germline CDR1 is MDHEN and CDR2 SYDVKM.

The rearrangement links TRBV6-6 to TRBJ1-1; D might be TRBD1 (5 bases). This CDR3 has 15 amino acids. In germline, CDR1 is MNHNY, CDR2 SVGAGI (reference sequence). Trimming pared 2 bases from V and 4 bases from J, leaving 14 bases between. This CDR3 reads CASSYADGGVTEAFF. The CDR3 coding sequence is TGTGCCAGCAGTTACGCGGACGGGGGTGTCACTGAAGCTTTCTTT.

The chain carries TRBV6-6 and TRBJ1-2, with 7 bases aligning to TRBD1. The V and J ends lost 6 bases and 3 bases, in that order; junction bases with no gene match: 4. Germline loops: CDR1 MNHNY, CDR2 SVGAGI (reference sequence). The CDR3 has 13 residues. The CDR3 loop is CASRQGSDYGYTF. The DNA for the CDR3 is TGTGCCAGCAGACAGGGGTCCGACTATGGCTACACCTTC.

This chain connects TRBV4-3 to TRBJ2-1; 7 bases match TRBD2. V dropped 2 bases and J dropped 13; count of bases not matched to a gene: 5. CDR1 LGHNA and CDR2 YSLEER come from the germline V gene. This CDR3 region has 12 residues. Here the CDR3 reads CASSQREGLQFF. The CDR3 DNA is TGCGCCAGCAGCCAAAGGGAGGGACTTCAGTTCTTC.

The chain joins TRBV28 to TRBJ1-2, with D possibly matching TRBD1 (6 bases). Germline V gene data show CDR1 as MDHEN and CDR2 as SYDVKM. Trimming stripped 7 bases from V and 7 bases from J, with 16 bases between. The CDR3 runs to 13 residues. The CDR3 region has the DNA TGTGCCAGCATACCGGGACACGGTCTTGGCTACACCTTC. Translation gives CASIPGHGLGYTF.

This clone showed up just a few times. CDR3 DNA sequence: TGCGCCAGCAGCCAAGAGGGGGGCGGGAGGGCCTACAATGAGCAGTTCTTC. Translating it yields CASSQEGGGRAYNEQFF. V gene TRBV4-3 combines with J gene TRBJ2-1; 9 bases fit TRBD2. The CDR3 consists of 17 residues. Germline CDR1 and CDR2: LGHNA and YSLEER. The junction had 5 bases not matched to a gene; V was cut back by 0 bases and J by 2 bases.

Notes on this clone: A far larger clone is off by one base, so a read error is likely. Other nucleotide sequences in the sample specify the same CDR3. The chain employs TRBV7-3 and TRBJ1-1; D gene uncertain. The CDR3 totals 13 residues. CDR1 SGHTA and CDR2 FQGTGA come from the germline V gene. V was cut by 2 bases and J by 1 base, with 5 bases left in between. CDR3 amino acids: CASSLGRNTEAFF. In DNA, the CDR3 is TGTGCCAGCAGCTTAGGCAGGAACACTGAAGCTTTCTTT.

The chain carries TRBV7-9 and TRBJ2-2, with 8 nucleotides matching TRBD2. The length of the CDR3 is 16 residues. Losses at the gene ends were 5 bases for V and 5 bases for J; bases not matched to a gene: 10. Germline V gene sequence: CDR1 SEHNR, CDR2 FQNEAQ (reference sequence). The CDR3 sequence: CASSAGGAGVTGELFF. For the CDR3, the DNA is TGTGCCAGCAGCGCCGGGGGAGCGGGAGTTACCGGGGAGCTGTTTTTT.

This chain joins TRBV7-9 and TRBJ2-3; TRBD1 agrees at 7 bases. Germline V gives CDR1 SEHNR, CDR2 FQNEAQ (reference sequence). The length of the CDR3 is 15 residues. V gave up 6 bases and J gave up 0 bases; unmatched junction bases: 6. The CDR3 protein is CASRTSQGSTDTQYF. CDR3 DNA: TGTGCCAGCAGAACCTCACAGGGGAGCACAGATACGCAGTATTTT. The whole variable domain, remainder taken from reference TRBV7-9 and TRBJ2-3, is DTGVSQNPRHKITKRGQNVTFRCDPISEHNRLYWYRQTLGQGPEFLTYFQNEAQLEKSRLLSDRFSAERPKGSFSTLEIQRTEQGDSAMYLCASRTSQGSTDTQYFGPGTRLTVL.

The chain carries TRBV7-2 and TRBJ2-4; perhaps TRBD2 as D (5 bases). This CDR3 has 16 residues. Germline-derived CDR1 and CDR2 are SGHTA and FQGNSA. V was pared by 5 bases and J by 5 bases, with 19 bases between. Written as DNA, the CDR3 is TGTGCCAGCAGCCCGACGACGCGACTAATCGAAAACATTCAGTACTTC. Amino acid sequence: CASSPTTRLIENIQYF.

This clone has a handful of counts. The J gene is TRBJ2-7, the V gene TRBV4-3, with 7 positions matching TRBD1. CDR1 LGHNA and CDR2 YSLEER come from the germline V gene. Trimming removed 2 bases from V and 5 bases from J; junction bases left unmatched: 6. The CDR3 is made up of 14 amino acids. The CDR3 loop reads CASSQLTGNHEQYF. CDR3 nucleotides: TGCGCCAGCAGCCAACTGACAGGGAATCACGAGCAGTACTTC.

This chain uses TRBV7-3 with TRBJ2-6, with TRBD2 identical over 7 bases. The J segment lost 0 bases and the V segment lost 8 bases, leaving 10 bases of the junction unmatched. The germline gives CDR1 SGHTA, CDR2 FQGTGA. The CDR3 runs 17 residues. The CDR3 here is CASSQASGSSGANVLTF. In DNA form, the CDR3 reads TGTGCCAGCTCGCAGGCTAGCGGTAGCTCTGGGGCCAACGTCCTGACTTTC.

The chain combines TRBV19 with TRBJ1-1; 9 nucleotides align to TRBD1. The CDR3 has 16 amino acids. V lost 6 bases to trimming and J lost 7 bases; unmatched junction nucleotides: 15. CDR1 is LNHDA, CDR2 SQIVND, per germline (reference sequence). The CDR3 is CASRRITGGGKLEAFF. Here the CDR3 DNA reads TGTGCCAGTAGAAGAATAACAGGGGGCGGTAAACTTGAAGCTTTCTTT.